The 5 T cell receptor beta chains listed next were all sequenced from one sample in a study of T cells in Graves' hyperthyroidism and ophthalmopathy. Researchers took RNA transcripts and amplified the TCR beta CDR3 regions from them. During a first-round RT-PCR of the TCR CDR3, the HTBI primer set was used. A single record per CDR3 protein comes from TCRdb applying MiXCR to the multiplex PCR reads. The sample includes a few hundred thousand distinct CDR3 sequences, approximately 14% seen only once; the top ten take 25% to 30%. The source material was blood. Every receptor here comes from a woman aged 18-30 years with Graves' hyperthyroidism that later progressed to Graves' ophthalmopathy.

This clonotype was counted many times. V and J are TRBV28 and TRBJ1-1; maybe TRBD1 (5 bases). CDR3 length equals 14 residues. In germline, CDR1 is MDHEN, CDR2 SYDVKM. The ends were cut back, 6 bases at V and 1 base at J, with 12 bases in the middle. CDR3 sequence: CASRFGDENTEAFF. CDR3 DNA: TGTGCCAGCAGATTCGGGGACGAGAACACTGAAGCTTTCTTT.

The CDR3 here is CASSVGLADHNEQFF. The CDR3 nucleotides read TGTGCCAGCAGCGTGGGACTAGCGGACCACAATGAGCAGTTCTTC. This chain connects TRBV7-2 to TRBJ2-1; TRBD2 agrees at 11 bases. J lost 5 bases, V lost 5 bases, and 5 bases had no gene match. This CDR3 has 15 residues. Per germline, CDR1 SGHTA and CDR2 FQGNSA.

This clonotype was observed a few times. This rearrangement joins TRBV19 to TRBJ2-1, with no clear D. This CDR3 has 12 residues. Per germline, CDR1 LNHDA and CDR2 SQIVND (reference sequence). The V gene lost 1 base and the J gene lost 7 bases, with 5 bases spanning the gap. The CDR3 DNA follows: TGTGCCAGTAGTATAGGCCGTAATGAGCAGTTCTTC. Its protein is CASSIGRNEQFF.

At least ten counts were recorded for this clonotype. The CDR3 sequence: CSAPAIRGGPTLMNTEAFF. The CDR3 DNA reads as TGCAGTGCTCCCGCCATTCGGGGGGGACCAACCCTGATGAACACTGAAGCTTTCTTT. This rearrangement joins TRBV20-1 to TRBJ1-1; a possible D gene is TRBD1 (5 bases). V was shortened by 5 bases and J by 0 bases, with 28 bases between the two germline ends. The CDR3 spans 19 residues. Per germline, CDR1 DFQATT and CDR2 SNEGSKA (reference sequence).

CDR3 DNA sequence: TGTGCCAGCAGTTTAAACCTCTCTGGGGCCAACGTCCTGACTTTC. Protein: CASSLNLSGANVLTF. The chain combines TRBV28 with TRBJ2-6, with D unclear. The CDR3 runs 15 residues. Trimming left V 2 bases short and J 0 bases short, with 5 bases between. Germline CDR1 is MDHEN and CDR2 is SYDVKM.